This T cell receptor (beta chain) was sequenced in a study of vaccination and CD4 T cells after COVID-19. Study conclusions and caveats: Convalescent patients gained a median approximately 88% of their reactive clones only post-vaccination.

This clonotype has only a few counts. No antigen is known for it. Treatment here: roughly 11-day PBMC culture with coronavirus spike peptide pools or control peptides (ViraFEST assay). Researchers used the Oncomine TCR Beta short-read assay to sequence DNA from cultured CD4+ T cells. Via MiXCR, TCRdb re-called the PCR reads, giving one row per CDR3 protein. The table lists about 19,000 distinct CDR3 sequences, 48% of them singletons. The junction had 14 bases not matched to a gene; V was cut back by 11 bases and J by 2 bases. The length of the CDR3 is 15 residues. CDR1 is SGHVS, CDR2 FNYEAQ, per germline.

This TCR was recovered from a human donor who had recovered from COVID-19. The chain recombines TRBV7-6 with TRBJ2-7, with 8 bases fitting TRBD2. The specimen was CD4+ T cells from blood, cultured in vitro, collected after SARS-CoV-2 vaccination. The chain's CDR3 is CAVHRIAGNAYEQYF. The CDR3 DNA is TGTGCCGTCCACAGAATAGCGGGAAATGCCTACGAGCAGTACTTC.